This TCR beta chain was recovered during a study of human T cells and chemical hapten exposure. Findings of the study overall: The immune response of these alopecia patients might not match healthy individuals'.

Time point defined: patch test 2, 6 weeks after DPC sensitization. Noted treatment: therapeutic diphenylcyclopropenone sensitization with weekly scalp DPC. TCRdb reprocessed the RACE reads via MiXCR and lists one record per CDR3 protein. The sample has 140,000 or so distinct CDR3 sequences, 10% to 15% seen once. In this sample, this clonotype turned up once. As yet, its antigen is unknown. CDR1 and CDR2 from the germline V gene are MNHEY and SMNVEV (reference sequence). This CDR3 has 16 residues. Trimming stripped 4 bases from V and 2 bases from J, with 16 bases between. The chain employs TRBV27 and TRBJ2-3, with D perhaps TRBD2 (6 bases). This specimen was whole blood, taken in connection with sensitization to the hapten diphenylcyclopropenone (DPC). This receptor was taken from a woman aged 45-59 years with alopecia areata. Some clones in this sample may be carry-over from other donors' samples. CDR3 protein: CASSSPSGGLTDTQYF. DNA of the CDR3: TGTGCCAGCAGTTCTCCCAGCGGAGGGCTCACAGATACGCAGTATTTT.